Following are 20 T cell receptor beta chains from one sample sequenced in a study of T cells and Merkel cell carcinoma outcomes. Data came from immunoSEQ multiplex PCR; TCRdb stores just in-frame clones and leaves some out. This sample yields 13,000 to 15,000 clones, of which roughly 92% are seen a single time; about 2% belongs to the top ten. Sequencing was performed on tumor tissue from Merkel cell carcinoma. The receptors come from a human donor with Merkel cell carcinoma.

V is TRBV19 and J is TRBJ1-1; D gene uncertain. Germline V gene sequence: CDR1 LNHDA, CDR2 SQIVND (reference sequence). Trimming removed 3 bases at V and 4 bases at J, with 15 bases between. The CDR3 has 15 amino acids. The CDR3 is CASSMKLRDTTEAFF. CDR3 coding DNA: TGTGCCAGTAGTATGAAGCTTCGTGACACCACTGAAGCTTTCTTT.

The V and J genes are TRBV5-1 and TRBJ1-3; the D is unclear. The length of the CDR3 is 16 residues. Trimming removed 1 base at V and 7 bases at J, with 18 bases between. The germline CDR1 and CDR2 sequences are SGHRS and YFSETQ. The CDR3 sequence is CASSLSSGPGGNTIYF. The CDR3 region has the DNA TGCGCCAGCAGCTTGTCCAGTGGGCCAGGAGGGAACACCATATATTTT.

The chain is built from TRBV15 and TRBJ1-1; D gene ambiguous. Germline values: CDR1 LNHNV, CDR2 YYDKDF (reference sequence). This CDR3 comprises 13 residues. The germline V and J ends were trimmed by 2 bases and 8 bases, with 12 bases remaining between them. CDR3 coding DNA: TGTGCCACCAGCAGAAACCGCGTGGCGGAAGCTTTCTTT. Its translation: CATSRNRVAEAFF.

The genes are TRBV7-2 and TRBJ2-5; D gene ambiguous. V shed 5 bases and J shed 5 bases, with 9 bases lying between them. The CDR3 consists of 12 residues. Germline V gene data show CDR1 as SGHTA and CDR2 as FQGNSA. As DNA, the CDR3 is TGTGCCAGCAGCGAGTATCGGGAGACCCAGTACTTC. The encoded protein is CASSEYRETQYF.

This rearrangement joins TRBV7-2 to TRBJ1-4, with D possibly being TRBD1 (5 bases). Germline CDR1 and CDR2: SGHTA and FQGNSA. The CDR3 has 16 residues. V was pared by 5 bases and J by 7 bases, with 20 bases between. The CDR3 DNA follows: TGTGCCAGCAGCCAGGGTAGTGGGGTGCGTGGTGAAAAACTGTTTTTT. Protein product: CASSQGSGVRGEKLFF. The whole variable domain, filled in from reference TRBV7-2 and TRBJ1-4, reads GAGVSQSPSNKVTEKGKDVELRCDPISGHTALYWYRQSLGQGLEFLIYFQGNSAPDKSGLPSDRFSAERTGGSVSTLTIQRTQQEDSAVYLCASSQGSGVRGEKLFFGSGTQLSVL.

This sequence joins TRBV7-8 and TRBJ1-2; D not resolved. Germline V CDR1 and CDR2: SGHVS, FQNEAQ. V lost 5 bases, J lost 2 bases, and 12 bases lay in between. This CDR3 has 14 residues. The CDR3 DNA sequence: TGTGCCAGCAGCGGAGATACCGAGAACTATGGCTACACCTTC. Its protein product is CASSGDTENYGYTF.

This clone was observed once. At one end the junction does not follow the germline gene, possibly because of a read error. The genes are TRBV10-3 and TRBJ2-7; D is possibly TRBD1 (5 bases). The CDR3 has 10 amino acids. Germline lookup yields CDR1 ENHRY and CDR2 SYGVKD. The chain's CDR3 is CALRVDEQYF. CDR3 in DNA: TGTGCCCTCAGGGTAGACGAGCAGTACTTC.

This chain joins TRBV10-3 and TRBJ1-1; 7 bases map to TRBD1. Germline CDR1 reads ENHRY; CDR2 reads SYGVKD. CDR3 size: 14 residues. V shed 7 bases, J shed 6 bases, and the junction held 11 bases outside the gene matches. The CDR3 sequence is CAITRSGTDSEAFF. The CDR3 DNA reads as TGTGCCATCACCCGATCCGGGACAGACTCTGAAGCTTTCTTT.

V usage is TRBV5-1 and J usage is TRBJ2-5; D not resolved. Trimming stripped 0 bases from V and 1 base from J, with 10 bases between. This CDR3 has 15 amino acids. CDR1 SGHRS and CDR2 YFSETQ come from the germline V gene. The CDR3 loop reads CASSLGAGPQETQYF. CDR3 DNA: TGCGCCAGCAGCTTGGGGGCAGGTCCCCAAGAGACCCAGTACTTC.

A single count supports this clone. The CDR3 region is CASSTGQLTDTQYF. Here the CDR3 DNA reads TGCGCCAGCAGCACCGGACAGCTCACAGATACGCAGTATTTT. The chain is built from TRBV5-1 and TRBJ2-3; D possibly corresponds to TRBD1 (6 bases). Germline values: CDR1 SGHRS, CDR2 YFSETQ. The CDR3 runs 14 residues. Between the trimmed V and J ends, which lost 4 bases and 2 bases, there was a span of 11 bases.

The CDR3, as DNA: TGTGCCAGCACCTGGGACAGGGGCTACGAGCAGTACTTC. Its translation: CASTWDRGYEQYF. The gene calls are TRBV7-3 and TRBJ2-7; 10 nucleotides align to TRBD1. Germline V gives CDR1 SGHTA, CDR2 FQGTGA. Losses at the gene ends were 7 bases for V and 3 bases for J; bases not matched to a gene: 3. This CDR3 has 13 residues.

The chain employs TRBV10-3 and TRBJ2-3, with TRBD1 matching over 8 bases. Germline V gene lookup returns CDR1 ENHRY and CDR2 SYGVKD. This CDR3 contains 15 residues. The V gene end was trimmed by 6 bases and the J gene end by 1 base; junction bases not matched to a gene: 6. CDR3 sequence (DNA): TGTGCCATCAGGACAGGGGCCGAGGGCACAGATACGCAGTATTTT. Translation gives CAIRTGAEGTDTQYF.

Here the CDR3 reads CATRRTGGFTEAFF. CDR3 nucleotides: TGTGCCACCAGGAGGACAGGGGGCTTCACTGAAGCTTTCTTT. V and J are TRBV15 and TRBJ1-1; TRBD1 matches at 11 bases. This CDR3 spans 14 amino acids. With V trimmed by 6 bases and J by 4 bases, 4 bases remained unmatched. The germline gives CDR1 LNHNV, CDR2 YYDKDF (reference sequence).

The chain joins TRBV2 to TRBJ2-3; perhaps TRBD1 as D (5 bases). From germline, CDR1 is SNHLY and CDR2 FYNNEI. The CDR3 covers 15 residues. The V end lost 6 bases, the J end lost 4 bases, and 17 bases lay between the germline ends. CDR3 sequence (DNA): TGTGCCAGCAGCGATCAGGGTTTTGACGCAGATACGCAGTATTTT. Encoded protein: CASSDQGFDADTQYF.

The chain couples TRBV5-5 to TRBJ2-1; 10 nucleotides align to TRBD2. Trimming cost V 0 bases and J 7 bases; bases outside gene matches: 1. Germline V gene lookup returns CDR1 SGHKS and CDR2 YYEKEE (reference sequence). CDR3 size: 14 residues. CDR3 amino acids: CASSLASGSNEQFF. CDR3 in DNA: TGTGCCAGCAGCTTGGCTAGCGGGAGTAATGAGCAGTTCTTC.

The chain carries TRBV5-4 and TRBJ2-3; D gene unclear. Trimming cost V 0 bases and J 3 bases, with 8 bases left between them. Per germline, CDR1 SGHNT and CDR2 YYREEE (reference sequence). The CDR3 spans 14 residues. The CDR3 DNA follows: TGTGCCAGCAGCTTGGTAACTACAACAGATACGCAGTATTTT. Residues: CASSLVTTTDTQYF.

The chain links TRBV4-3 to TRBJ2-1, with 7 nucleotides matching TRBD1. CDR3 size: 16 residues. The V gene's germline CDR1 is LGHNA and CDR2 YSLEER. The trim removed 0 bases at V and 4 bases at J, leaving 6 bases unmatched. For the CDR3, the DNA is TGCGCCAGCAGCCAAGATCGGAACAGGGGATACAATGAGCAGTTCTTC. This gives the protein CASSQDRNRGYNEQFF.

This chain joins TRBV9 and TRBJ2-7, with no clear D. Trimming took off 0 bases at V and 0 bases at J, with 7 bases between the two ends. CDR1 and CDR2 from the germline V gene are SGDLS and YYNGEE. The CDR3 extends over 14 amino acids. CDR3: CASSVDVGSYEQYF. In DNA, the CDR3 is TGTGCCAGCAGCGTAGACGTGGGCTCCTACGAGCAGTACTTC.

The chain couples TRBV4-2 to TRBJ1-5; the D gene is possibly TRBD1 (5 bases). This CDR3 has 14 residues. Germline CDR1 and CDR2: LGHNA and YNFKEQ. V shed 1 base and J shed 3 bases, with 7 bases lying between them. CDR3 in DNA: TGTGCCAGCAGCCAAGGGGGGTACAATCAGCCCCAGCATTTT. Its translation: CASSQGGYNQPQHF.

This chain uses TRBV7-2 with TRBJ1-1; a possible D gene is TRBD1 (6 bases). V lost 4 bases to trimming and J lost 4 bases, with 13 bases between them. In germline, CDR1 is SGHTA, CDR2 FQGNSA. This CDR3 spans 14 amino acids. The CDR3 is CASSSQGVGTEAFF. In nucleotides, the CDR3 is TGTGCCAGCAGCTCACAGGGAGTGGGCACTGAAGCTTTCTTT.